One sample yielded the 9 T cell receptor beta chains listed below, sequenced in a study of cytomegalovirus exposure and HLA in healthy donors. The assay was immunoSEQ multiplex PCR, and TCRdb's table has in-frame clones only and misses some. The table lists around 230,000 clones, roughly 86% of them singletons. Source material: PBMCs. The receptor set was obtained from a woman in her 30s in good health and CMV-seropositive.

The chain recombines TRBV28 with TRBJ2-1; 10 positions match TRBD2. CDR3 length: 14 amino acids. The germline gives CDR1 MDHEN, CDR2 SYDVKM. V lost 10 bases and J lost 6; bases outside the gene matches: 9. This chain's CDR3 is CAIQTSGKPNEQFF. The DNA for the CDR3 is TGTGCCATTCAAACTAGCGGGAAACCCAATGAGCAGTTCTTC.

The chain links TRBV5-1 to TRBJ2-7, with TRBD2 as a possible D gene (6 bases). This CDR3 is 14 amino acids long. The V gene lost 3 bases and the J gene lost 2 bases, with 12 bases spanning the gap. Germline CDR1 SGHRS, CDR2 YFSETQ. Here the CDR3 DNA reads TGCGCCAGCAGCTCATCAGGAGGGCCCTACGAGCAGTACTTC. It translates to CASSSSGGPYEQYF.

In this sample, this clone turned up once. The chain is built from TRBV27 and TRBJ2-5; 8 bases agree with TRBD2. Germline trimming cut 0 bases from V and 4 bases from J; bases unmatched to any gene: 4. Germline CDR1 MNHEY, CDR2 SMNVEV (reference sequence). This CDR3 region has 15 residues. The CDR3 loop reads CASSLSGLVLETQYF. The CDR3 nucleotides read TGTGCCAGCAGTTTATCGGGACTAGTCCTAGAGACCCAGTACTTC.

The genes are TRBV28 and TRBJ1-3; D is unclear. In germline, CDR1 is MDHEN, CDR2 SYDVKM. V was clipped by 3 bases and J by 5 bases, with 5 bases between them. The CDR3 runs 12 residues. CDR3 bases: TGTGCCAGCAGTTTTCGTCGAAACACCATATATTTT. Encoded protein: CASSFRRNTIYF.

CDR3: CASSYAPTRRQETQYF. CDR3 nucleotides: TGTGCCAGCAGTTACGCCCCCACTAGGAGGCAAGAGACCCAGTACTTC. This chain links TRBV6-6 with TRBJ2-5; a possible D gene is TRBD2 (5 bases). Germline loops: CDR1 MNHNY, CDR2 SVGAGI (reference sequence). V was shortened by 2 bases and J by 2 bases, with 15 bases between the two germline ends. The CDR3 contains 16 residues.

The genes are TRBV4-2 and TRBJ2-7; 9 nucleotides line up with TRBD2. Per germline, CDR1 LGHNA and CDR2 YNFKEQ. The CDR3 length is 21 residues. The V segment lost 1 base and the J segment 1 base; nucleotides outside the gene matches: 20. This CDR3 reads CASSQAGTYVAGGPKSYEQYF. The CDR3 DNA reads TGTGCCAGCAGCCAAGCGGGGACGTACGTGGCGGGAGGGCCTAAATCCTACGAGCAGTACTTC.

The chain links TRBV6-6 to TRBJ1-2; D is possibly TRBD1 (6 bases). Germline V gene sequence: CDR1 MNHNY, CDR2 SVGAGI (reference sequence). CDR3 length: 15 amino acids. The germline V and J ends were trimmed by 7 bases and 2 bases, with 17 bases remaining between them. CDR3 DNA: TGTGCCAGCAACCTACAGGGCGGCGACAACTATGGCTACACCTTC. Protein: CASNLQGGDNYGYTF.

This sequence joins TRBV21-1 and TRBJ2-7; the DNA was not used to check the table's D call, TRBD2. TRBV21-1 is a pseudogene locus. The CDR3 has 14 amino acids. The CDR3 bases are TGTGCCAGCAGCAAGGAGCGGGAGAGGTACGAGCAGTACTTC. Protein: CASSKERERYEQYF.

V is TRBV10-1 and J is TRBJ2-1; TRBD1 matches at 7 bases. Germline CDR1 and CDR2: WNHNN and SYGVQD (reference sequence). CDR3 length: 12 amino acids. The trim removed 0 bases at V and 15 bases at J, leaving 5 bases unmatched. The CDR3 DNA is TGCGCCAGCAGTGAGTCCCAGGGACAGCCGTTCTTC. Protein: CASSESQGQPFF.